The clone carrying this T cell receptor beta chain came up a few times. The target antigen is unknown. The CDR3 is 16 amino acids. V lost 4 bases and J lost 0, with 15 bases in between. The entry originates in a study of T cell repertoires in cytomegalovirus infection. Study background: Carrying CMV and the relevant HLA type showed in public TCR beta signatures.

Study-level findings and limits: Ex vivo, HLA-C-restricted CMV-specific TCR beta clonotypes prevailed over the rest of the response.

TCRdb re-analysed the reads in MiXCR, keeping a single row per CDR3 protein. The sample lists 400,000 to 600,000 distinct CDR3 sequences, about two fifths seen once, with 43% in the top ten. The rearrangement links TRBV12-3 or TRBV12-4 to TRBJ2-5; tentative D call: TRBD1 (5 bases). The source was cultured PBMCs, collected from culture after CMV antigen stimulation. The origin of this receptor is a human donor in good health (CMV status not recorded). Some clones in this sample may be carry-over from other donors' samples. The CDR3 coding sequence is TGTGCCAGCAGTTATAGGACACCGAAAAACCAAGAGACCCAGTACTTC. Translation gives CASSYRTPKNQETQYF.